This TCR beta chain is from a study of monozygotic twins with inflammatory bowel disease. After re-calling the 5' RACE reads, TCRdb lists one entry per CDR3 protein, DNA absent. The sample includes about 380,000 distinct CDR3 sequences. Unsorted whole blood yielded the total RNA, with T cells left unselected. CDR3 length: 14 amino acids. Germline CDR1 is DFQATT and CDR2 is SNEGSKA (reference sequence). This receptor was identified in a human donor with ulcerative colitis or Crohn's disease, or a healthy co-twin of an affected twin (not recorded which). The sample comprised blood. The gene calls are TRBV20-1 and TRBJ2-6. CDR3 sequence: CSARGFFGANVLTF.